The 14 T cell receptor beta chains below come from one sample, sequenced in a study of T cells in Graves' hyperthyroidism and ophthalmopathy. TCR beta CDR3 regions were amplified from RNA. The study used the HTBI primer set for a first-round RT-PCR of the TCR CDR3. One entry per CDR3 protein results from TCRdb running MiXCR on the multiplex PCR reads. The sample consists of 250,000 or so distinct CDR3 sequences, 15% of them appearing once. Sequencing was carried out using blood. The source of these receptors is a woman aged 45-60 years with Graves' hyperthyroidism that later progressed to Graves' ophthalmopathy.

This clonotype has at least ten counts. The rearrangement links TRBV2 to TRBJ2-3, with a possible D match to TRBD1 (8 bases). Trimming removed 7 bases at V and 5 bases at J, with 22 bases between. The CDR3 has 16 residues. CDR1 is SNHLY, CDR2 FYNNEI, per germline. Here the CDR3 reads CASNARGRESKDTQYF. For the CDR3, the DNA is TGTGCCAGCAATGCCAGGGGGCGGGAGAGTAAAGATACGCAGTATTTT.

This clonotype appeared a few times. The rearrangement uses TRBV6-1 and TRBJ2-5; D might be TRBD1 or TRBD2, each matching 6 bases. The CDR3 covers 15 residues. The V gene's germline CDR1 is MNHNS and CDR2 SASEGT. V shed 7 bases and J shed 3 bases, with 18 bases lying between them. The CDR3 loop reads CASTQREAGEETQYF. In nucleotides, the CDR3 is TGTGCCAGCACTCAAAGGGAGGCAGGGGAAGAGACCCAGTACTTC.

In this sample, this clonotype turned up many times. V and J are TRBV27 and TRBJ2-1; D gene uncertain. V dropped 5 bases and J dropped 0 bases, with 8 bases sitting between them. Germline loops: CDR1 MNHEY, CDR2 SMNVEV (reference sequence). CDR3 size: 14 residues. The CDR3 is CASSKPSSYNEQFF. In DNA, the CDR3 is TGTGCCAGCAGTAAACCGAGCTCCTACAATGAGCAGTTCTTC.

This clonotype was observed a handful of times. This chain connects TRBV7-9 to TRBJ1-5, with a possible D match to TRBD1 (5 bases). This CDR3 contains 16 residues. V lost 3 bases to trimming and J lost 2 bases, with 14 bases between them. CDR1 SEHNR and CDR2 FQNEAQ come from the germline V gene (reference sequence). CDR3 sequence (DNA): TGTGCCAGCAGCTTCGGGAAGGGGCACGGCAATCAGCCCCAGCATTTT. This encodes CASSFGKGHGNQPQHF.

CDR3 sequence: CSAGDRGRNQPQHF. The CDR3 nucleotides are TGCAGTGCTGGGGACAGGGGTCGAAATCAGCCCCAGCATTTT. The gene calls are TRBV20-1 and TRBJ1-5; 10 nucleotides align to TRBD1. J was trimmed by 4 bases and V by 5 bases; bases with no gene match: 5. Per the germline V gene, CDR1 is DFQATT and CDR2 is SNEGSKA (reference sequence). The CDR3 has 14 amino acids.

In this sample, this clonotype turned up many times. CDR3 DNA sequence: TGTGCCAGCAGTTTATCGGAAGTAAGGGAAGAAAAACTGTTTTTT. This sequence encodes CASSLSEVREEKLFF. The chain is built from TRBV27 and TRBJ1-4; D call uncertain. With 0 bases removed from V and 8 bases from J, the gap between germline ends came to 13 bases. This CDR3 is 15 amino acids long. CDR1 and CDR2 from the germline V gene are MNHEY and SMNVEV (reference sequence). The variable domain in full, completed from reference TRBV27 and TRBJ1-4, reads EAQVTQNPRYLITVTGKKLTVTCSQNMNHEYMSWYRQDPGLGLRQIYYSMNVEVTDKGDVPEGYKVSRKEKRNFPLILESPSPNQTSLYFCASSLSEVREEKLFFGSGTQLSVL.

This clonotype has a handful of counts. This chain's CDR3 is CASGPAYEKLFF. In DNA form, the CDR3 reads TGTGCCAGCGGGCCGGCGTATGAAAAACTGTTTTTT. This chain joins TRBV27 and TRBJ1-4, with unresolved D. Germline V gene sequence: CDR1 MNHEY, CDR2 SMNVEV (reference sequence). This CDR3 is 12 amino acids long. Trimming took 8 bases from V and 6 from J, leaving 10 bases between them.

This chain connects TRBV11-3 to TRBJ2-7; a possible D gene is TRBD1 (5 bases). This CDR3 is 14 amino acids long. Trimming left V 5 bases short and J 9 bases short, with 20 bases between. CDR1 and CDR2 from the germline V gene are SGHNT and YENEEA. The CDR3 loop reads CASSVEPGRARQYF. DNA of the CDR3: TGTGCCAGCAGCGTCGAGCCTGGCAGGGCACGGCAGTACTTC.

This clonotype was detected ten times or more. V gene TRBV6-9 combines with J gene TRBJ2-3; no firm D call. This CDR3 region has 8 residues. The V gene's germline CDR1 is MNHGY and CDR2 SVAAGI. With 5 bases removed from V and 9 bases from J, the gap between germline ends came to 0 bases. The CDR3 region has the DNA TGTGCCAGCAGTACGCAGTATTTT. It encodes CASSTQYF.

This clonotype was detected ten times or more. The rearrangement links TRBV6-5 to TRBJ1-1, with D unclear. The V gene lost 0 bases and the J gene lost 1 base, with 12 bases spanning the gap. Germline V lookup: CDR1 MNHEY, CDR2 SVGAGI. There are 16 residues in the CDR3. The DNA of the CDR3 is TGTGCCAGCAGTTACTCGATTCCGGGAGCGAACACTGAAGCTTTCTTT. Translating it yields CASSYSIPGANTEAFF.

The gene calls are TRBV11-3 and TRBJ1-2; 7 bases map to TRBD1. The CDR3 spans 13 residues. Per the germline V gene, CDR1 is SGHNT and CDR2 is YENEEA. The junction had 5 bases not matched to a gene; V was cut back by 4 bases and J by 6 bases. The CDR3 DNA follows: TGTGCCAGCAGCTCAACAGGGGTGGATGGCTACACCTTC. This gives the protein CASSSTGVDGYTF. Based on the CDR3 plus reference TRBV11-3 and TRBJ1-2, the full variable domain is EAGVVQSPRYKIIEKKQPVAFWCNPISGHNTLYWYLQNLGQGPELLIRYENEEAVDDSQLPKDRFSAERLKGVDSTLKIQPAELGDSAVYLCASSSTGVDGYTFGSGTRLTVV.

This clonotype has at least ten counts. The chain links TRBV18 to TRBJ1-1; D may be TRBD1 (5 bases). Per the germline V gene, CDR1 is KGHSH and CDR2 is LQKENI. V lost 2 bases and J lost 1, with 17 bases in between. The CDR3 length is 17 residues. The CDR3 DNA follows: TGTGCCAGCTCACCAAAAGGGGCGGCATACGGGAACACTGAAGCTTTCTTT. Encoded protein: CASSPKGAAYGNTEAFF.

This clonotype has at least ten counts. This chain uses TRBV5-1 with TRBJ2-7, with D tentatively TRBD1 (6 bases). Germline CDR1 is SGHRS and CDR2 is YFSETQ. V was pared by 1 base and J by 6 bases, with 11 bases between. The CDR3 spans 13 residues. DNA of the CDR3: TGCGCCAGCAGCTTGTACAGGGCTAGCGAGCAGTACTTC. Translating it yields CASSLYRASEQYF.

The sample holds many counts of this clonotype. This chain joins TRBV3-1 and TRBJ2-3; D is uncertain. The length of the CDR3 is 12 residues. Per the germline V gene, CDR1 is LGHDT and CDR2 is YNNKEL (reference sequence). Trimming removed 1 base from V and 4 bases from J, with 3 bases in between. CDR3 loop: CASSQVPDTQYF. The DNA of the CDR3 is TGTGCCAGCAGCCAAGTCCCAGATACGCAGTATTTT.